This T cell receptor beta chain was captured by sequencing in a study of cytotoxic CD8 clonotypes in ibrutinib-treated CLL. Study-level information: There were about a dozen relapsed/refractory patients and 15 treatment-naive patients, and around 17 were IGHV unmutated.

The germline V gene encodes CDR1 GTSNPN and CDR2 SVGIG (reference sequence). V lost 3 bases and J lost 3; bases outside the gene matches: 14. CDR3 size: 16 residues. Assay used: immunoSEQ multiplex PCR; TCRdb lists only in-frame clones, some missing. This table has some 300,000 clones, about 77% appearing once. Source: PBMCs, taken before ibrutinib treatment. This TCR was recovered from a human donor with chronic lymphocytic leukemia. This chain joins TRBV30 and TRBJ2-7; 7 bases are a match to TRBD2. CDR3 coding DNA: TGTGCCTGGAGCCGGGTGGGAGGGACCACGCTCTACGAGCAGTACTTC. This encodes CAWSRVGGTTLYEQYF.